The 4 T cell receptor beta chains presented below share a single source sample, sequenced in a study of T cells after yellow fever vaccination. MiXCR, applied by TCRdb to the 5' RACE reads, yields one record per CDR3 protein. The repertoire holds around 60,000 distinct CDR3 sequences, with about 5.2% as singletons. The sequences come from PBMCs, either bulk or a sorted T-cell subset (CD4+, CD8+, memory, or dextramer-sorted; not recorded which), collected on the day of the yellow fever booster vaccination. The receptors originated from a man between 18 and 29 years old who received the YFV17D yellow fever vaccine.

This clonotype was picked up many times. This chain uses TRBV29-1 with TRBJ2-7; TRBD2 aligns across 9 bases. Germline V gene data show CDR1 as SQVTM and CDR2 as ANQGSEA. The CDR3 is made up of 13 amino acids. V dropped 7 bases and J dropped 0; count of bases not matched to a gene: 4. CDR3 in DNA: TGCAGCGCCCGCGGGGGGGCCTCCTACGAGCAGTACTTC. Protein product: CSARGGASYEQYF.

This clonotype was found a few times. The chain is built from TRBV4-2 and TRBJ2-5; TRBD2 matches 7 bases. This CDR3 has 14 amino acids. V was clipped by 2 bases and J by 5 bases; unmatched bases: 5. Germline V CDR1 and CDR2: LGHNA, YNFKEQ. The CDR3 DNA reads TGTGCCAGCAGCCAATCCTCGGGGGGTGAGACCCAGTACTTC. It encodes CASSQSSGGETQYF.

This clonotype was seen repeatedly, ten times or more. The chain recombines TRBV12-3 or TRBV12-4 with TRBJ2-5; TRBD2 agrees at 10 bases. The CDR3 has 16 amino acids. With V trimmed by 1 base and J by 5 bases, 7 bases remained unmatched. CDR3 DNA sequence: TGTGCCAGCAGTTTAGGCAGCGGGGGGGCGCGGGAGACCCAGTACTTC. It yields the protein CASSLGSGGARETQYF.

This chain joins TRBV20-1 and TRBJ2-1; possible D gene TRBD1, 5 bases. The CDR3 is 14 amino acids. Germline assignment: CDR1 DFQATT and CDR2 SNEGSKA (reference sequence). Trimming took 6 bases from V and 4 from J, leaving 16 bases between them. This CDR3 reads CSATGHRNYNEQFF. CDR3 nucleotide sequence: TGCAGTGCCACCGGACACCGAAATTACAATGAGCAGTTCTTC.